One sample yielded the 7 T cell receptor beta chains listed below, sequenced in a study of blood T cell repertoires in COVID-19. The method was immunoSEQ multiplex PCR; TCRdb's version includes in-frame clones alone and lacks a portion of them. The table records approximately 230,000 clones, about 85% of them present only once. The source material was peripheral blood. The receptors were gathered from a young man with active or convalescent COVID-19.

This clone has a handful of counts. The genes are TRBV6-6 and TRBJ1-5; tentative D call: TRBD1 (6 bases). Trimming removed 4 bases from V and 4 bases from J, with 11 bases in between. Germline lookup yields CDR1 MNHNY and CDR2 SVGAGI (reference sequence). The CDR3 is made up of 14 amino acids. For the CDR3, the DNA is TGTGCCAGCAGTTCGGGACACGAAAATCAGCCCCAGCATTTT. Translation gives CASSSGHENQPQHF.

This sequence joins TRBV7-8 and TRBJ2-7, with D possibly being TRBD2 (6 bases). Trimming removed 5 bases from V and 3 bases from J, with 14 bases in between. CDR1 and CDR2 (germline): SGHVS, FQNEAQ. The CDR3 is 14 residues long. The chain's CDR3 is CASSTRDFIYEQYF. CDR3 bases: TGTGCCAGCAGCACCCGGGACTTTATCTACGAGCAGTACTTC.

This clone was observed a single time. This rearrangement joins TRBV19 to TRBJ2-7, with D maybe TRBD1 (5 bases). Germline-derived CDR1 and CDR2 are LNHDA and SQIVND (reference sequence). The CDR3 loop spans 14 amino acids. V lost 6 bases and J lost 2, with 14 bases in between. The CDR3 region has the DNA TGTGCCAGTAGCCGAGAGACAGATACCTACGAGCAGTACTTC. It codes for CASSRETDTYEQYF.

This chain links TRBV28 with TRBJ2-5; the match to TRBD2 covers 7 bases. The CDR3 loop spans 19 amino acids. Germline assignment: CDR1 MDHEN and CDR2 SYDVKM. The ends lost 6 bases at V and 5 bases at J; junction bases unmatched: 24. The CDR3 region is CASSFDPLATSSFKETQYF. For the CDR3, the DNA is TGTGCCAGCAGCTTTGACCCACTAGCGACGTCGAGTTTTAAGGAGACCCAGTACTTC.

The chain has TRBV6-5 and TRBJ1-4, with TRBD1 matching 9 bases. J gave up 7 bases and V 6 bases, and 6 bases lay outside the gene matches. From germline, CDR1 is MNHEY and CDR2 SVGAGI. The CDR3 is 14 amino acids. The CDR3 nucleotides read TGTGCCAGCAGACGGACAGGGGTGGGTGAAAAACTGTTTTTT. Translated: CASRRTGVGEKLFF.

This chain links TRBV19 with TRBJ1-3; possibly TRBD1 for D (6 bases). Deletions cut 5 bases from V and 1 base from J, with 12 bases between. Germline V lookup: CDR1 LNHDA, CDR2 SQIVND (reference sequence). The CDR3 is made up of 15 amino acids. CDR3 coding DNA: TGTGCCAGTAGTCCCCCCGGGACATCTGGAAACACCATATATTTT. Its protein is CASSPPGTSGNTIYF.

The chain uses TRBV5-1 and TRBJ1-1, with D perhaps TRBD1 (5 bases). The V end was cut by 4 bases, the J end by 3 bases, with 10 bases between. From germline, CDR1 is SGHRS and CDR2 YFSETQ. This CDR3 spans 13 amino acids. The CDR3 here is CASSHGGDTEAFF. CDR3 sequence (DNA): TGCGCCAGCAGCCACGGGGGGGACACTGAAGCTTTCTTT.